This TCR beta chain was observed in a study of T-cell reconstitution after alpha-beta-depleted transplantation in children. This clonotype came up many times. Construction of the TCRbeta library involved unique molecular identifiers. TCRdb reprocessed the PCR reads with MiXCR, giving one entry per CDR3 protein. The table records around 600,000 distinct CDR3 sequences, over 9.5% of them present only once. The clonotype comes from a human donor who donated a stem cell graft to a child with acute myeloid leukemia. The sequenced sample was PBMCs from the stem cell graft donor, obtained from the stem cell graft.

DNA of the CDR3: TGCGCCAGCAGCTTAGGGACCATCAAGGGAGATACGCAGTATTTT. Amino acid sequence: CASSLGTIKGDTQYF. This chain joins TRBV5-1 and TRBJ2-3; D may correspond to TRBD1 or TRBD2 (5 bases each). The CDR3 has 15 amino acids. V lost 2 bases and J lost 5, with 15 bases in between. Germline CDR1 is SGHRS and CDR2 is YFSETQ.